A single sample gave rise to the 26 T cell receptor beta chains below, sequenced in a study of low-dose radiotherapy and immunotherapy resistance in tumors. Sample time point: before trial treatment. Amplification, which lasted roughly 20 PCR cycles, used a constant-region primer and V-primer adapter to amplify TCRs. One entry per CDR3 protein results from TCRdb running MiXCR on the reads. The table has about 50,000 distinct CDR3 sequences, 10% to 15% seen once. The source material was PBMCs, sampled before treatment. These receptor sequences come from a female donor with ovarian cancer.

At least ten counts were recorded for this clonotype. The chain uses TRBV13 and TRBJ2-7, with D perhaps given as TRBD1 or TRBD2 (5 bases each). Trimming stripped 5 bases from V and 3 bases from J, with 11 bases between. Germline V gene data show CDR1 as PRHDT and CDR2 as FYEKMQ (reference sequence). The CDR3 is 13 residues long. The CDR3 spells CASSAGTLYEQYF. For the CDR3, the DNA is TGTGCCAGCAGCGCCGGGACCCTCTACGAGCAGTACTTC.

This clonotype was observed at least ten times. The J gene is TRBJ2-3, the V gene TRBV19; D not resolved. CDR1 and CDR2 (germline): LNHDA, SQIVND (reference sequence). V was pared by 8 bases and J by 4 bases, with 10 bases between. The CDR3 is 12 amino acids. The CDR3, as DNA: TGTGCCAGTCGACTCGGCCCAGATACGCAGTATTTT. It yields the protein CASRLGPDTQYF.

This clonotype came up many times. V gene TRBV20-1 combines with J gene TRBJ1-2; D might be TRBD1 (5 bases). The CDR3 length is 12 residues. CDR1 DFQATT and CDR2 SNEGSKA come from the germline V gene (reference sequence). CDR3 sequence: CSTGTENYGYTF. In DNA, the CDR3 is TGCAGCACCGGGACGGAAAACTATGGCTACACCTTC.

This clonotype appeared many times. V is TRBV30 and J is TRBJ1-5; 7 bases align to TRBD1. Germline values: CDR1 GTSNPN, CDR2 SVGIG (reference sequence). Trimming removed 7 bases from V and 7 bases from J; junction bases left unmatched: 10. The CDR3 runs to 13 residues. CDR3 sequence: CASSRGGWQPQHF. The CDR3 DNA is TGTGCCTCTTCCAGAGGGGGCTGGCAGCCCCAGCATTTT.

At least ten counts were recorded for this clonotype. The chain couples TRBV3-1 to TRBJ2-1, with 9 nucleotides matching TRBD1. Trimming at V came to 0 bases and at J to 0 bases, leaving 6 bases not matched to a gene. From germline, CDR1 is LGHDT and CDR2 YNNKEL (reference sequence). The CDR3 has 18 amino acids. The CDR3 loop is CASSQDFPTGGSYNEQFF. The DNA for the CDR3 is TGTGCCAGCAGCCAAGACTTTCCGACAGGGGGCTCCTACAATGAGCAGTTCTTC.

This clonotype came up a few times. The chain employs TRBV4-3 and TRBJ2-5; D not certain. V was clipped by 1 base and J by 2 bases, with 14 bases between them. This CDR3 is 16 amino acids long. Germline CDR1 is LGHNA and CDR2 is YSLEER. The CDR3 sequence is CASSQGEALGQETQYF. CDR3 bases: TGCGCCAGCAGCCAAGGGGAAGCCCTTGGACAAGAGACCCAGTACTTC.

The sample holds many counts of this clonotype. The chain uses TRBV4-1 and TRBJ2-7, with 9 nucleotides matching TRBD1. CDR3 size: 15 residues. V gave up 8 bases and J gave up 1 base; unmatched junction bases: 9. CDR1 MGHRA and CDR2 YSYEKL come from the germline V gene. CDR3 DNA sequence: TGCGCCAGCGGACTGGCCGGGACAGGGTCCTACGAGCAGTACTTC. Residues: CASGLAGTGSYEQYF.

This clonotype was seen ten or more times. This rearrangement joins TRBV2 to TRBJ1-1; D unclear. The CDR3 extends over 13 amino acids. CDR1 and CDR2 from the germline V gene are SNHLY and FYNNEI. Trimming shortened V by 8 bases and J by 0 bases, and 10 bases separated the two germline ends. The CDR3 region has the DNA TGTGCCAGCGCAGATGGCATGAACACTGAAGCTTTCTTT. As protein: CASADGMNTEAFF.

This clonotype was counted many times. Mismatch with germline at one junction end may stem from a read error. The rearrangement joins TRBV2 to TRBJ2-7, with D uncertain. The CDR3 covers 12 residues. The germline gives CDR1 SNHLY, CDR2 FYNNEI. In nucleotides, the CDR3 is TGTGCCAGCAGAGAAGGATCCTACGAGCAGTACTTC. Its protein is CASREGSYEQYF.

This clonotype appeared many times. The V call is TRBV30, the J call TRBJ1-5; maybe TRBD1 (5 bases). This CDR3 has 15 residues. With 3 bases removed from V and 0 bases from J, the gap between germline ends came to 12 bases. The germline gives CDR1 GTSNPN, CDR2 SVGIG (reference sequence). CDR3 DNA sequence: TGTGCCTGGAGCGCAGGGATTTATAGCAATCAGCCCCAGCATTTT. It encodes CAWSAGIYSNQPQHF.

This clonotype was seen ten or more times. The chain recombines TRBV4-2 with TRBJ2-4, with 11 nucleotides matching TRBD2. This CDR3 has 19 amino acids. Germline-derived CDR1 and CDR2 are LGHNA and YNFKEQ. V trimming: 0 bases; J trimming: 0 bases; junction bases outside the gene matches: 7. Here the CDR3 reads CASSQEYSGGDLAKNIQYF. In nucleotides, the CDR3 is TGTGCCAGCAGCCAAGAGTATAGCGGGGGGGACCTAGCCAAAAACATTCAGTACTTC.

This clonotype occurred many times. The chain recombines TRBV5-1 with TRBJ2-7; D remains ambiguous. V shed 2 bases and J shed 0 bases, with 6 bases lying between them. CDR1 SGHRS and CDR2 YFSETQ come from the germline V gene. The CDR3 contains 13 residues. The CDR3 DNA reads as TGCGCCAGCAGCTTCATAAGCTCCTACGAGCAGTACTTC. This encodes CASSFISSYEQYF.

This clonotype has at least ten counts. The rearrangement links TRBV20-1 to TRBJ2-5; 11 bases align to TRBD2. V lost 5 bases and J lost 4; bases outside the gene matches: 3. The germline gives CDR1 DFQATT, CDR2 SNEGSKA (reference sequence). The CDR3 sequence is 13 residues long. CDR3 bases: TGCAGTGCTCGACTAGCGGGGAGAGAGACCCAGTACTTC. Protein sequence: CSARLAGRETQYF.

This clonotype was seen a few times. The chain has TRBV11-2 and TRBJ2-5; D might be TRBD2 (5 bases). The CDR3 length is 16 residues. Trimming removed 0 bases at V and 2 bases at J, with 13 bases between. Per germline, CDR1 SGHAT and CDR2 FQNNGV. The CDR3 nucleotides read TGTGCCAGCAGCTTAGATCCCCTAGCCAATCAAGAGACCCAGTACTTC. This codes for CASSLDPLANQETQYF.

This clonotype was seen at least ten times. The V call is TRBV7-9, the J call TRBJ2-4; no clear D. Germline CDR1 is SEHNR and CDR2 is FQNEAQ (reference sequence). The CDR3 has 12 amino acids. Deletions cut 3 bases from V and 8 bases from J, with 8 bases between. The CDR3 nucleotides read TGTGCCAGCAGCTTCGCGCTAGACATTCAGTACTTC. Amino acids: CASSFALDIQYF.

This clonotype was detected ten times or more. The CDR3 is CASSFLWGMGGGELFF. The CDR3 DNA reads as TGTGCCAGCAGCTTTCTCTGGGGGATGGGTGGCGGGGAGCTGTTTTTT. J is TRBJ2-2 and V is TRBV12-3 or TRBV12-4; D may match TRBD1 or TRBD2 (5 bases each). This CDR3 comprises 16 residues. V lost 6 bases, J lost 7 bases, and 21 bases lay in between.

CDR3 nucleotide sequence: TGCAGCGTTGAACTCCTGGGATTAGGACCGGGACTAGGATTCGGTGAGCAGTTCTTC. Translated, it gives CSVELLGLGPGLGFGEQFF. The chain joins TRBV29-1 to TRBJ2-1, with 8 bases fitting TRBD2. V gave up 2 bases and J gave up 9 bases; unmatched junction bases: 24. Per the germline V gene, CDR1 is SQVTM and CDR2 is ANQGSEA. This CDR3 has 19 amino acids.

This clonotype was seen many times. The chain employs TRBV9 and TRBJ1-6; D is unresolved. The CDR3 spans 14 residues. Trimming took 4 bases from V and 7 from J, leaving 12 bases between them. Germline assignment: CDR1 SGDLS and CDR2 YYNGEE. CDR3 in amino acids: CASSSDGSNSPLHF. The CDR3 nucleotides are TGTGCCAGCAGCTCAGACGGGTCAAATTCACCCCTCCACTTT.

The table lists this clonotype with many counts. The chain recombines TRBV28 with TRBJ2-4; the D gene could be TRBD1 or TRBD2 (5 bases each). The CDR3 consists of 17 residues. Germline-derived CDR1 and CDR2 are MDHEN and SYDVKM. V was cut by 4 bases and J by 8 bases, with 24 bases left in between. The CDR3 reads CASSSSGLGTAEDIQYF. DNA of the CDR3: TGTGCCAGCAGTTCCTCAGGTCTCGGGACGGCGGAGGACATTCAGTACTTC.

This clonotype has at least ten counts. The chain links TRBV12-3 or TRBV12-4 to TRBJ2-7; TRBD2 agrees at 11 bases. This CDR3 has 16 amino acids. With 0 bases clipped from V and 5 bases from J, the junction kept 6 bases outside the gene matches. CDR3 in amino acids: CASSLASLAGADEQYF. The CDR3 DNA follows: TGTGCCAGCAGTTTAGCCTCACTAGCGGGGGCCGACGAGCAGTACTTC.

This chain uses TRBV5-1 with TRBJ1-2; TRBD1 matches 9 bases. Germline lookup yields CDR1 SGHRS and CDR2 YFSETQ. J was trimmed by 7 bases and V by 1 base; bases with no gene match: 11. The CDR3 has 16 residues. The CDR3 loop reads CASSLTRDREVAGYTF. The CDR3 DNA follows: TGCGCCAGCAGCTTGACGCGGGACAGGGAGGTTGCTGGCTACACCTTC.

This clonotype was seen ten or more times. The CDR3 is CSGNAAGTSGRGDEQFF. The CDR3 nucleotides are TGCAGCGGAAACGCTGCCGGGACTAGCGGGAGAGGCGATGAGCAGTTCTTC. The J gene is TRBJ2-1, the V gene TRBV29-1, with TRBD2 matching over 14 bases. The CDR3 covers 17 residues. Germline-derived CDR1 and CDR2 are SQVTM and ANQGSEA. V dropped 7 bases and J dropped 8; count of bases not matched to a gene: 16.

This clonotype was recorded many times. This chain connects TRBV2 to TRBJ1-2; weak D call: TRBD1 (5 bases). This CDR3 has 14 amino acids. Germline loops: CDR1 SNHLY, CDR2 FYNNEI. Trimming stripped 7 bases from V and 1 base from J, with 13 bases between. CDR3 region: CASNWGGSNYGYTF. CDR3 nucleotides: TGTGCCAGCAACTGGGGCGGCAGTAACTATGGCTACACCTTC.

This clonotype was found a few times. V gene TRBV5-1 combines with J gene TRBJ2-7; a possible D gene is TRBD2 (6 bases). Between the trimmed V and J ends, which lost 0 bases and 7 bases, there was a span of 11 bases. CDR1 SGHRS and CDR2 YFSETQ come from the germline V gene. There are 13 residues in the CDR3. The CDR3 loop reads CASSLAGGWEQYF. The DNA for the CDR3 is TGCGCCAGCAGCTTGGCCGGGGGTTGGGAGCAGTACTTC. Full variable domain (remainder filled in from reference TRBV5-1 and TRBJ2-7): KAGVTQTPRYLIKTRGQQVTLSCSPISGHRSVSWYQQTPGQGLQFLFEYFSETQRNKGNFPGRFSGRQFSNSRSEMNVSTLELGDSALYLCASSLAGGWEQYFGPGTRLTVT.

In its sample, this clonotype was seen many times. The genes are TRBV28 and TRBJ1-2; D unclear. Germline V CDR1 and CDR2: MDHEN, SYDVKM. Trimming took 7 bases from V and 1 from J, leaving 10 bases between them. CDR3 length equals 13 residues. The CDR3 reads CASTKDFNYGYTF. CDR3 nucleotides: TGTGCCAGCACTAAGGATTTTAACTATGGCTACACCTTC.

The CDR3 is CASSSTGGAGNYGYTF. The CDR3 DNA reads TGTGCCAGCAGTTCGACAGGGGGCGCTGGGAACTATGGCTACACCTTC. V and J are TRBV28 and TRBJ1-2; 10 bases map to TRBD1. V gave up 4 bases and J gave up 2 bases; unmatched junction bases: 7. CDR1 is MDHEN, CDR2 SYDVKM, per germline. The CDR3 is made up of 16 amino acids.